Listed below are T cell receptor beta chains from one sample, sequenced in a study of CD8 T cells in Susac syndrome. One entry per CDR3 protein, called by TCRdb with MiXCR from the immunoSEQ multiplex PCR reads. Of fewer than 200,000 distinct CDR3 sequences in the sample, about 93% are singletons; the top ten hold 0.095% to 0.12%. Input material: CD4+ T cells from PBMCs. Receptor source: a human donor in good health. Each CDR3 is given with its conserved first and last residue. Fields, in order: CDR3 protein, CDR3 DNA, clone size, J gene, D gene, V gene. A D gene is named only where the DNA matches it firmly. The listing skips clone size in some rows; elsewhere it reads once, few, many or a size class.

CSARDFPEAFF	TGCAGTGCTAGAGATTTTCCTGAAGCTTTCTTT	-	TRBJ1-1	-	TRBV20-1
CASSQGRGAETQYF	TGTGCCAGCAGCCAAGGAAGGGGTGCGGAGACCCAGTACTTC	-	TRBJ2-5	-	TRBV3-1
CASSLAGAKNGGYTF	TGTGCCAGCAGCTTAGCGGGCGCAAAGAATGGTGGCTACACCTTC	-	TRBJ1-2	-	TRBV7-9
CASLTNGATNEKLFF	TGTGCCAGCCTCACCAACGGCGCAACTAATGAAAAACTGTTTTTT	-	TRBJ1-4	-	TRBV2
CASSSGLAMDIQYF	TGTGCCAGCAGCTCGGGACTAGCAATGGACATTCAGTACTTC	-	TRBJ2-4	TRBD2	TRBV7-2
CASTQGEVNTGELFF	TGTGCCAGCACCCAGGGGGAGGTGAACACCGGGGAGCTGTTTTTT	-	TRBJ2-2	-	TRBV6-2/TRBV6-3
CASSRAEGWNEQFF	TGTGCCAGCAGCAGAGCGGAGGGGTGGAATGAGCAGTTCTTC	-	TRBJ2-1	-	TRBV6-4
CASSLVGGTKNIQYF	TGTGCCAGCAGCTTGGTCGGGGGGACAAAAAACATTCAGTACTTC	-	TRBJ2-4	-	TRBV5-6
CASSPQGTRQPQHF	TGTGCCAGCAGTCCACAGGGGACTAGGCAGCCCCAGCATTTT	-	TRBJ1-5	TRBD1	TRBV12-3/TRBV12-4
CASSQEGLANTGELFF	TGCGCCAGCAGCCAAGAAGGACTAGCGAACACCGGGGAGCTGTTTTTT	-	TRBJ2-2	TRBD2	TRBV4-3
CASSQGGGSRYF	TGTGCCAGCAGCCAAGGTGGAGGCTCAAGGTACTTC	-	TRBJ2-5	-	TRBV3-1
CASYGGGAPYEQYF	TGTGCCAGCTACGGCGGGGGGGCTCCCTACGAGCAGTACTTC	once	TRBJ2-7	TRBD2	TRBV2
CAWSTSGTLYEQYF	TGTGCCTGGAGTACTAGCGGGACTCTCTACGAGCAGTACTTC	-	TRBJ2-7	TRBD2	TRBV30
CSVKDAGFEKLFF	TGCAGCGTCAAGGACGCTGGATTTGAAAAACTGTTTTTT	-	TRBJ1-4	-	TRBV29-1
CASSLKENQPQHF	TGTGCCAGCTCCTTGAAGGAGAATCAGCCCCAGCATTTT	once	TRBJ1-5	-	TRBV18
CASSLEGHNEQFF	TGCGCCAGCAGCTTGGAGGGGCACAATGAGCAGTTCTTC	-	TRBJ2-1	-	TRBV5-1
CASSQGAGAMYEQYF	TGTGCCAGCAGCCAAGGAGCGGGGGCCATGTACGAGCAGTACTTC	once	TRBJ2-7	TRBD2	TRBV4-2
CATSGRMDTGELFF	TGTGCCACCAGCGGTCGCATGGACACCGGGGAGCTGTTTTTT	-	TRBJ2-2	-	TRBV15
CASSWDRATNEKLFF	TGTGCCAGCAGCTGGGACAGGGCAACTAATGAAAAACTGTTTTTT	-	TRBJ1-4	TRBD1	TRBV7-9
CASSLGTPGTTVGTQYF	TGTGCCAGCAGCTTAGGGACCCCCGGGACGACGGTCGGGACCCAGTACTTC	-	TRBJ2-5	-	TRBV11-1
CASSLRRRAPNEKLFF	TGTGCCAGCAGTTTGAGGAGAAGGGCACCTAATGAAAAACTGTTTTTT	once	TRBJ1-4	-	TRBV28
CASSPGLAGGLDEQFF	TGTGCCAGCAGTCCTGGCCTAGCGGGGGGGCTTGATGAGCAGTTCTTC	-	TRBJ2-1	TRBD2	TRBV27
CASSLVNTGELFF	TGTGCCAGCAGCTTGGTGAACACCGGGGAGCTGTTTTTT	once	TRBJ2-2	-	TRBV5-6
CSAMTAVYGYTF	TGCAGTGCTATGACAGCGGTTTATGGCTACACCTTC	-	TRBJ1-2	-	TRBV20-1
CASSRREGPYNEQFF	TGTGCCAGCAGCCGACGGGAAGGTCCCTACAATGAGCAGTTCTTC	-	TRBJ2-1	-	TRBV6-5
CASSFSGTIYGYTF	TGTGCCAGCAGTTTCTCCGGGACGATCTATGGCTACACCTTC	-	TRBJ1-2	-	TRBV27
CSASSSSVQSLAKNIQYF	TGCAGTGCTTCTTCTAGTTCTGTCCAGAGTCTAGCCAAAAACATTCAGTACTTC	once	TRBJ2-4	-	TRBV20-1
CASRRPTSGVADTQYF	TGTGCCAGCAGACGCCCGACTAGCGGGGTCGCAGATACGCAGTATTTT	-	TRBJ2-3	TRBD2	TRBV6-2/TRBV6-3
CSAPPPKAGSSISGSQHF	TGCAGTGCTCCCCCTCCCAAAGCAGGCTCCTCTATCAGTGGGTCCCAGCATTTT	-	TRBJ1-5	-	TRBV20-1